Each of the 7 T cell receptor beta chains below was sequenced from the same sample in a study of response to subunit inactivated influenza vaccine. TCRdb reprocessed the RT-PCR reads via MiXCR and lists one record per CDR3 protein. Among 500,000 to 600,000 distinct CDR3 sequences listed, about 7.6% were seen once. Sequenced here: PBMCs from blood, sampled approximately 25 months after vaccination. The origin of the receptors is a man between 50 and 75 years old who received an inactivated influenza vaccine.

Of note for this clonotype: Here the CDR3 omits its conserved ending phenylalanine or tryptophan, so a read error is the likely source. The chain joins TRBV20-1 to TRBJ2-3; no reliable D call. The length of the CDR3 is 14 residues. Per the germline V gene, CDR1 is DFQATT and CDR2 is SNEGSKA (reference sequence). Between the trimmed V and J ends, which lost 3 bases and 2 bases, there was a span of 12 bases. The CDR3, as DNA: TGCAGTGCTAGTCGGCCCCAGGCCACAGATACGCAGTATTCT. Residues: CSASRPQATDTQYS.

This clonotype came up many times. The chain's CDR3 is CASSSLTQGSNQPQHF. CDR3 DNA: TGTGCCAGCAGTTCTCTTACACAGGGTTCCAATCAGCCCCAGCATTTT. The rearrangement uses TRBV28 and TRBJ1-5, with a weak D call TRBD1 (6 bases). CDR1 is MDHEN, CDR2 SYDVKM, per germline. Trimming shortened V by 4 bases and J by 3 bases, and 16 bases separated the two germline ends. This CDR3 has 16 amino acids.

V usage is TRBV20-1 and J usage is TRBJ2-5; the D is unclear. The CDR3 consists of 14 residues. V was cut by 3 bases and J by 5 bases, with 16 bases left in between. CDR1 is DFQATT and CDR2 is SNEGSKA in the germline V gene (reference sequence). CDR3 in amino acids: CSARESRKTETQYF. For the CDR3, the DNA is TGCAGTGCTAGGGAAAGTCGGAAAACGGAGACCCAGTACTTC.

This clonotype was recorded many times. The chain joins TRBV24-1 to TRBJ2-1; 13 positions agree with TRBD2. Germline lookup yields CDR1 KGHDR and CDR2 SFDVKD. The CDR3 spans 20 residues. V lost 2 bases to trimming and J lost 10 bases; unmatched junction nucleotides: 19. CDR3 residues: CATSDSFNYWTSGSRGEQFF. CDR3 DNA sequence: TGTGCCACCAGTGATTCGTTTAATTACTGGACTAGCGGGAGTAGAGGCGAGCAGTTCTTC.

This clonotype showed up just a few times. J is TRBJ1-2 and V is TRBV12-3 or TRBV12-4; D perhaps matches TRBD1 (5 bases). This CDR3 has 13 residues. Trimming left V 6 bases short and J 2 bases short, with 10 bases between. CDR3: CASRRGGNYGYTF. The CDR3 DNA sequence: TGTGCCAGCAGAAGGGGTGGGAACTATGGCTACACCTTC.

This clonotype appeared a few times. The chain is built from TRBV12-3 or TRBV12-4 and TRBJ1-5; 7 bases match TRBD1. The ends lost 3 bases at V and 3 bases at J; junction bases unmatched: 5. This CDR3 comprises 15 residues. The CDR3 region is CASSLGQTFNQPQHF. Here the CDR3 DNA reads TGTGCCAGCAGTTTGGGACAGACATTCAATCAGCCCCAGCATTTT.

The chain has TRBV19 and TRBJ2-1; D call uncertain. V was pared by 5 bases and J by 1 base, with 9 bases between. The CDR3 extends over 14 amino acids. CDR1 is LNHDA, CDR2 SQIVND, per germline (reference sequence). The CDR3, as DNA: TGTGCCAGTAGTGACTGGCTATCCTACAATGAGCAGTTCTTC. This codes for CASSDWLSYNEQFF.